A single sample gave rise to the 27 T cell receptor beta chains below, sequenced in a study of blood T cell repertoires in COVID-19 (dated by TCRdb to 2020 to 2021). Library generation was performed with the immunoSEQ multiplex PCR assay. The table was pulled from immuneACCESS by TCRdb, which kept in-frame rearrangements only. Such tables lose some clones; where checked, under half of the loss comes from unresolved V genes, and the rest has no known cause. The sample table records 150,000 to 200,000 clones; approximately 88% of these occur just once. The ten largest clones capture 1.5% to 2% of the sample. Sequencing input: peripheral blood. These TCRs come from a woman aged 50 to 65 with acute or convalescent COVID-19.

This clone appeared a single time. The V call is TRBV19, the J call TRBJ2-1, with 8 bases matching TRBD2. The CDR3 has 14 amino acids. The germline V gene has CDR1 LNHDA and CDR2 SQIVND (reference sequence). V lost 3 bases and J lost 8; bases outside the gene matches: 6. The CDR3 sequence: CASSMTGTRYEQFF. DNA of the CDR3: TGTGCCAGTAGTATGACCGGGACTAGGTATGAGCAGTTCTTC.

This chain connects TRBV27 to TRBJ1-5, with D maybe TRBD1 (5 bases). The germline V and J ends were trimmed by 6 bases and 4 bases, with 22 bases remaining between them. Germline-derived CDR1 and CDR2 are MNHEY and SMNVEV (reference sequence). This CDR3 contains 17 residues. In DNA form, the CDR3 reads TGTGCCAGCAGCCGGAACCCTGAGTCAGGGCTGAATCAGCCCCAGCATTTT. Translating gives CASSRNPESGLNQPQHF.

This sequence joins TRBV30 and TRBJ2-5; D may be TRBD2 (6 bases). Trimming stripped 2 bases from V and 1 base from J, with 8 bases between. This CDR3 region has 13 residues. Germline V lookup: CDR1 GTSNPN, CDR2 SVGIG (reference sequence). The CDR3 region has the DNA TGTGCCTGGAGTTGGGGGGTCCAAGAGACCCAGTACTTC. Amino acid sequence: CAWSWGVQETQYF. Looking up the rest from reference TRBV30 and TRBJ2-5 gives the full variable domain: SQTIHQWPATLVQPVGSPLSLECTVEGTSNPNLYWYRQAAGRGLQLLFYSVGIGQISSEVPQNLSASRPQDRQFILSSKKLLLSDSGFYLCAWSWGVQETQYFGPGTRLLVL.

V is TRBV7-9 and J is TRBJ2-1; D might be TRBD2 (6 bases). Germline V CDR1 and CDR2: SEHNR, FQNEAQ (reference sequence). V lost 2 bases to trimming and J lost 5 bases, with 16 bases between them. CDR3 length: 16 residues. The CDR3 DNA reads as TGTGCCAGCAGCTTACAGGGACTCCATAGGCACAATGAGCAGTTCTTC. Amino acid sequence: CASSLQGLHRHNEQFF.

This clone has a single count. This chain connects TRBV11-3 to TRBJ1-2; maybe TRBD1 (5 bases). The CDR3 sequence is 14 residues long. Germline CDR1 reads SGHNT; CDR2 reads YENEEA. V lost 5 bases to trimming and J lost 8 bases, with 18 bases between them. The CDR3 region is CASSPSFTGSGYTF. Here the CDR3 DNA reads TGTGCCAGCAGCCCTTCCTTCACAGGAAGCGGCTACACCTTC.

V usage is TRBV10-3 and J usage is TRBJ1-2; 10 positions agree with TRBD1. Germline V gives CDR1 ENHRY, CDR2 SYGVKD. Losses at the gene ends were 5 bases for V and 7 bases for J; bases not matched to a gene: 4. The CDR3 spans 13 residues. The CDR3: CAISPGQGFGYTF. CDR3 in DNA: TGTGCCATCAGTCCGGGACAGGGGTTTGGCTACACCTTC.

The genes are TRBV24-1 and TRBJ1-2, with 8 positions matching TRBD1. The CDR3 totals 13 residues. V shed 5 bases and J 7 bases; nucleotides not matched to a gene: 5. Germline values: CDR1 KGHDR, CDR2 SFDVKD. The CDR3 DNA reads TGTGCCACCAGTGGAGGACAGGGAGCTGGCTACACCTTC. Protein product: CATSGGQGAGYTF.

The chain employs TRBV18 and TRBJ2-3; 8 bases agree with TRBD1. The J segment lost 4 bases and the V segment lost 6 bases, leaving 3 bases of the junction unmatched. CDR1 KGHSH and CDR2 LQKENI come from the germline V gene. The CDR3 consists of 13 residues. The CDR3 DNA is TGTGCCAGCTCCCGACAGGGGCCAGATACGCAGTATTTT. Translating it yields CASSRQGPDTQYF.

The chain has TRBV27 and TRBJ2-7; D might be TRBD2 (5 bases). The CDR3 consists of 13 residues. Trimming shortened V by 6 bases and J by 2 bases, and 11 bases separated the two germline ends. The germline gives CDR1 MNHEY, CDR2 SMNVEV (reference sequence). This chain's CDR3 is CASRYGLTYEQYF. The CDR3 DNA follows: TGTGCCAGCAGATACGGACTGACCTACGAGCAGTACTTC.

The J gene is TRBJ1-2, the V gene TRBV4-1; D gene unclear. CDR3 length equals 13 residues. CDR1 and CDR2 (germline): MGHRA, YSYEKL. Trimming took off 6 bases at V and 2 bases at J, with 10 bases between the two ends. This chain's CDR3 is CASRKAGNYGYTF. Written as DNA, the CDR3 is TGCGCCAGCAGAAAGGCAGGAAACTATGGCTACACCTTC.

V and J are TRBV19 and TRBJ1-2; TRBD1 is a possible D gene (6 bases). This CDR3 spans 12 amino acids. The V end was cut by 8 bases, the J end by 3 bases, with 10 bases between. The germline gives CDR1 LNHDA, CDR2 SQIVND (reference sequence). CDR3 sequence: CASSWTDYGYTF. The CDR3 DNA sequence: TGTGCCAGTTCCTGGACAGACTATGGCTACACCTTC. The full variable domain, its missing parts supplied by reference TRBV19 and TRBJ1-2, is DGGITQSPKYLFRKEGQNVTLSCEQNLNHDAMYWYRQDPGQGLRLIYYSQIVNDFQKGDIAEGYSVSREKKESFPLTVTSAQKNPTAFYLCASSWTDYGYTFGSGTRLTVV.

The rearrangement joins TRBV19 to TRBJ2-1; D possibly corresponds to TRBD2 (5 bases). This CDR3 has 15 amino acids. V lost 8 bases, J lost 4 bases, and 18 bases lay in between. CDR1 is LNHDA, CDR2 SQIVND, per germline (reference sequence). CDR3 sequence reads: CASRRSSSEYNEQFF. As DNA, the CDR3 is TGTGCCAGTCGGCGGAGTAGTAGCGAATACAATGAGCAGTTCTTC.

This clone came up a few times. This chain uses TRBV5-4 with TRBJ2-1, with 10 bases aligning to TRBD2. J gave up 8 bases and V 3 bases, and 5 bases lay outside the gene matches. The germline V gene has CDR1 SGHNT and CDR2 YYREEE (reference sequence). This CDR3 region has 14 residues. The CDR3 is CASSSGLARDEQFF. The DNA for the CDR3 is TGTGCCAGCAGCTCGGGACTAGCGCGCGATGAGCAGTTCTTC.

This sequence joins TRBV10-3 and TRBJ2-7, with TRBD2 identical over 11 bases. V was clipped by 4 bases and J by 5 bases; unmatched bases: 4. The CDR3 has 14 residues. Germline V gene lookup returns CDR1 ENHRY and CDR2 SYGVKD. The CDR3 nucleotides read TGTGCCATCAGTGGACTAGCGGGAATCCACGAGCAGTACTTC. The encoded protein is CAISGLAGIHEQYF.

This clone was found once. The rearrangement uses TRBV19 and TRBJ2-3; D is possibly TRBD2 (6 bases). CDR3 length equals 17 residues. CDR1 and CDR2 from the germline V gene are LNHDA and SQIVND (reference sequence). V was pared by 5 bases and J by 1 base, with 19 bases between. CDR3 in DNA: TGTGCCAGTAGTCCCCAAAAAGCGGGTCGCCGCACAGATACGCAGTATTTT. The encoded protein is CASSPQKAGRRTDTQYF.

The chain links TRBV6-6 to TRBJ1-6, with 7 bases lining up with TRBD1. The CDR3 loop spans 16 amino acids. The V and J ends lost 4 bases and 8 bases, in that order; junction bases with no gene match: 11. Looked up from germline, CDR1 is MNHNY and CDR2 is SVGAGI (reference sequence). CDR3 coding DNA: TGTGCCAGCAGTTCTACAACAGGGGAGTTTGATTCACCCCTCCACTTT. Translation: CASSSTTGEFDSPLHF.

This clone came up once. The gene calls are TRBV20-1 and TRBJ2-1; D uncertain. The V and J ends lost 3 bases and 0 bases respectively, with 9 bases between them. Germline CDR1 reads DFQATT; CDR2 reads SNEGSKA (reference sequence). CDR3 length: 14 residues. As DNA, the CDR3 is TGCAGTGCTAGTCTACAGAGCTCCTACAATGAGCAGTTCTTC. Translating gives CSASLQSSYNEQFF.

The chain recombines TRBV3-1 (or the pseudogene TRBV3-2) with TRBJ2-5; D might be TRBD2 (5 bases). Trimming stripped 8 bases from V and 5 bases from J, with 15 bases between. CDR1 LGHDT and CDR2 YNNKEL come from the germline V gene (reference sequence). The CDR3 covers 13 residues. CDR3 DNA sequence: TGTGCCAGCCGGACCACGAGGGCTGAGACCCAGTACTTC. It yields the protein CASRTTRAETQYF.

This sequence joins TRBV19 and TRBJ2-1; D might be TRBD2 (6 bases). CDR3 length: 13 amino acids. Germline V lookup: CDR1 LNHDA, CDR2 SQIVND (reference sequence). V was cut by 5 bases and J by 5 bases, with 10 bases left in between. CDR3 residues: CASSPGVNNEQFF. As DNA, the CDR3 is TGTGCCAGTAGTCCGGGAGTCAACAATGAGCAGTTCTTC. Complete variable domain (other parts from reference TRBV19 and TRBJ2-1): DGGITQSPKYLFRKEGQNVTLSCEQNLNHDAMYWYRQDPGQGLRLIYYSQIVNDFQKGDIAEGYSVSREKKESFPLTVTSAQKNPTAFYLCASSPGVNNEQFFGPGTRLTVL.

The J gene is TRBJ2-3, the V gene TRBV5-1; D is possibly TRBD2 (6 bases). Germline loops: CDR1 SGHRS, CDR2 YFSETQ. CDR3 length: 15 amino acids. V lost 7 bases to trimming and J lost 0 bases, with 15 bases between them. The CDR3: CASRPELASTDTQYF. The CDR3, as DNA: TGCGCCAGCCGCCCAGAACTAGCCAGCACAGATACGCAGTATTTT.

This clone has a handful of counts. This chain links TRBV19 with TRBJ1-1; D is unresolved. CDR3 length: 12 amino acids. Trimming took off 5 bases at V and 10 bases at J, with 14 bases between the two ends. Germline CDR1 reads LNHDA; CDR2 reads SQIVND (reference sequence). The CDR3 DNA follows: TGTGCCAGTAGTCTACAGAGCCCGGCAGCTTTCTTT. Its protein product is CASSLQSPAAFF.

This clone occurred a few times. V and J are TRBV5-4 and TRBJ1-1; D is unclear. From germline, CDR1 is SGHNT and CDR2 YYREEE (reference sequence). This CDR3 is 13 amino acids long. Trimming pared 1 base from V and 1 base from J, leaving 5 bases between. CDR3 region: CASSLIENTEAFF. CDR3 sequence (DNA): TGTGCCAGCAGCTTGATAGAGAACACTGAAGCTTTCTTT.

This clone was seen just once. This chain uses TRBV7-9 with TRBJ2-1, with 8 positions matching TRBD2. Germline V CDR1 and CDR2: SEHNR, FQNEAQ (reference sequence). V shed 4 bases and J 0 bases; nucleotides not matched to a gene: 5. The CDR3 has 16 residues. The CDR3 protein is CASSSAGTSSYNEQFF. The CDR3 DNA is TGTGCCAGCAGCTCCGCCGGGACTAGCTCCTACAATGAGCAGTTCTTC.

The gene calls are TRBV29-1 and TRBJ2-5; 10 positions match TRBD2. CDR1 is SQVTM and CDR2 is ANQGSEA in the germline V gene. J was trimmed by 0 bases and V by 6 bases; bases with no gene match: 10. The CDR3 is 16 residues long. DNA of the CDR3: TGCAGCGTATCCACACTAGCGGGATCCAACCAAGAGACCCAGTACTTC. This codes for CSVSTLAGSNQETQYF. The full variable domain, with the rest looked up from reference TRBV29-1 and TRBJ2-5, is SAVISQKPSRDICQRGTSLTIQCQVDSQVTMMFWYRQQPGQSLTLIATANQGSEATYESGFVIDKFPISRPNLTFSTLTVSNMSPEDSSIYLCSVSTLAGSNQETQYFGPGTRLLVL.

This sequence joins TRBV6-6 and TRBJ1-1; possibly TRBD1 for D (5 bases). The CDR3 has 14 residues. Germline V gene sequence: CDR1 MNHNY, CDR2 SVGAGI (reference sequence). Trimming left V 0 bases short and J 4 bases short, with 9 bases between. CDR3 loop: CASSYSQGGTEAFF. CDR3 nucleotides: TGTGCCAGCAGTTACTCGCAGGGTGGCACTGAAGCTTTCTTT.

The CDR3 protein is CASSYSTSPEQYF. The CDR3 nucleotides are TGTGCCAGCAGTTACTCTACTAGCCCCGAGCAGTACTTC. The chain links TRBV6-2 or TRBV6-3 to TRBJ2-7; weak D call: TRBD2 (6 bases). CDR1 MNHEY and CDR2 SVGEGT come from the germline V gene. Trimming took 0 bases from V and 6 from J, leaving 9 bases between them. This CDR3 has 13 amino acids.

V and J are TRBV24-1 and TRBJ1-1, with D possibly TRBD1 on 6 matching bases. Trimming removed 5 bases from V and 5 bases from J, with 11 bases in between. The CDR3 is 13 residues long. CDR1 is KGHDR, CDR2 SFDVKD, per germline. In nucleotides, the CDR3 is TGTGCCACCAGTGGAGGGGGTAGGACTGAAGCTTTCTTT. Its translation: CATSGGGRTEAFF.